The present T cell receptor (beta chain) was sequenced within a study of T cells in Graves' hyperthyroidism and ophthalmopathy. The study's findings and limits: Expanded thyroid clonotypes (above 0.001) were mostly also found in blood.

Researchers amplified the TCR beta CDR3 regions from RNA transcripts. The HTBI primer set served for first-round RT-PCR of the TCR CDR3. TCRdb re-called the multiplex PCR reads through MiXCR, storing one row per CDR3 protein. This sample has about 49,000 distinct CDR3 sequences, with about 54% found just once. No ophthalmopathy progression within 18 months constituted stable Graves' hyperthyroidism. Newly diagnosed hyperthyroidism, duration under 2 months, in patients aged 18 to 65. The diagnostic basis comprised clinical symptoms, serum thyroxine and TRAb, thyroid ultrasound and orbital computed tomography. In the case of this clonotype: Its specificity is not known.

V gave up 3 bases and J gave up 10 bases; unmatched junction bases: 10. The CDR3 runs 16 residues. Looked up from germline, CDR1 is MGHRA and CDR2 is YSYEKL. The rearrangement links TRBV4-1 to TRBJ1-6; 9 nucleotides align to TRBD1. The sample consisted of peripheral blood or thyroid tissue (not recorded which). The receptor was derived from a man aged 18-30 years with Graves' hyperthyroidism. CDR3 nucleotides: TGCGCCAGCAGCCAGGGAGGACAGGGGTTTCGGTCACCCCTCCACTTT. This translates into CASSQGGQGFRSPLHF.